What follows are 2 T cell receptor beta chains derived from one specimen sequenced in a study of identical twins. TCRdb reprocessed the 5' RACE reads with MiXCR, giving one entry per CDR3 protein. The data hold fewer than 550,000 distinct CDR3 sequences, with over 12% observed a single time. This sample also belongs to another study, concerning yellow fever vaccine responses in identical twins.

Material: CD4+ T cells sorted from blood. The receptors here all came from a woman between 18 and 29 years old in good health.

The CDR3 loop reads CASSYKGDPTYEQYF. CDR3 DNA: TGTGCCAGCAGTTATAAGGGGGACCCAACCTACGAGCAGTACTTC. The chain employs TRBV6-5 and TRBJ2-7; D is possibly TRBD1 (6 bases). Germline V CDR1 and CDR2: MNHEY, SVGAGI. The ends were cut back, 3 bases at V and 2 bases at J, with 14 bases in the middle. The CDR3 covers 15 residues.

The chain combines TRBV7-6 with TRBJ1-1, with D possibly being TRBD1 (6 bases). The CDR3 spans 15 residues. The germline CDR1 and CDR2 sequences are SGHVS and FNYEAQ. The ends were cut back, 5 bases at V and 0 bases at J, with 13 bases in the middle. The CDR3 loop reads CASSEQGAVNTEAFF. CDR3 coding DNA: TGTGCCAGCAGCGAACAGGGAGCGGTGAACACTGAAGCTTTCTTT. Variable domain in full (rest from reference TRBV7-6 and TRBJ1-1): GAGVSQSPRYKVTKRGQDVALRCDPISGHVSLYWYRQALGQGPEFLTYFNYEAQQDKSGLPNDRFSAERPEGSISTLTIQRTEQRDSAMYRCASSEQGAVNTEAFFGQGTRLTVV.